This is a list of T cell receptor beta chains from one sample in a study of T cells in localized non-small cell lung cancer. Assay: immunoSEQ multiplex PCR; the TCRdb copy retains only in-frame clones and omits some. The data contain 20,000 to 25,000 clones, roughly 86% of them singletons. The sample was peripheral blood, taken before any cancer treatment. The receptors here all came from a male donor aged 60 or over with stage II squamous cell lung carcinoma. Each CDR3 is given with its conserved first and last residue. A D gene is named only where the DNA matches it firmly. The size entry is marked missing in some rows and otherwise reads once, few, many or a size class.

D gene	J gene	clone size	V gene	CDR3 DNA	CDR3 protein
.	TRBJ1-5	.	TRBV9	TGTGCCAGCAGCGTAGGTGGGGAGACGGGCCAGCCCCAGCATTTT	CASSVGGETGQPQHF
.	TRBJ1-4	.	TRBV18	TGTGCCAGCTCACCCCGGGCGCAGGGGAATAATGAAAAACTGTTTTTT	CASSPRAQGNNEKLFF
.	TRBJ2-7	.	TRBV29-1	TGCAGCGTTGGTCTGTTGAGCTCCTACGAGCAGTACTTC	CSVGLLSSYEQYF
.	TRBJ2-7	.	TRBV6-1	TGTGCCAGCAGTGCCCCAAGAGGCGGGAAGTACGAGCAGTACTTC	CASSAPRGGKYEQYF
.	TRBJ2-5	few	TRBV5-8	TGTGCCAGCAGCTGGCCTGGACTCCTGAGGGAGACCCAGTACTTC	CASSWPGLLRETQYF
.	TRBJ2-1	.	TRBV29-1	TGCAGCGTCACCGGGCCTGGGCCGTTCTTC	CSVTGPGPFF
TRBD2	TRBJ2-1	.	TRBV5-4	TGTGCCAGCAGCTTGGCTGCGCGGGAGGGCCGGAATGAGCAGTTCTTC	CASSLAAREGRNEQFF
TRBD1	TRBJ1-1	.	TRBV18	TGTGCCAGCTCACCCCAGGGGGCTAATACTGAAGCTTTCTTT	CASSPQGANTEAFF
TRBD1	TRBJ1-1	.	TRBV30	TGTGCCTTTTCACGGGACAGGGGGCTACTACTCCCGGCTTTCTTT	CAFSRDRGLLLPAFF
.	TRBJ2-7	.	TRBV5-5	TGTGCCAGCAGCCAATCAGGGGGGACCTCATACTACGAGCAGTACTTC	CASSQSGGTSYYEQYF
.	TRBJ2-5	few	TRBV9	TGTGCCAGCAGCGTAGGTCGGGCTGAAGAGACCCAGTACTTC	CASSVGRAEETQYF
.	TRBJ2-7	.	TRBV28	TGTGCCAGCAGTTTGAGTCCTTACGAGCAGTACTTC	CASSLSPYEQYF
.	TRBJ1-3	.	TRBV7-9	TGTGCCAGCAGCTTGGATGGGTTGGGCGGAAACACCATATATTTT	CASSLDGLGGNTIYF
.	TRBJ1-2	.	TRBV28	TGTGCCAGCAGTTTGGAGAGGGGGTACGGCTACACCTTC	CASSLERGYGYTF
TRBD2	TRBJ2-1	.	TRBV7-3	TGTGCCAGCAGCCTAGCGGGGAGTATATACAATGAGCAGTTCTTC	CASSLAGSIYNEQFF
.	TRBJ2-3	.	TRBV18	TGTGCCAGCTCACTAGGGGGTCTGGGCACAGATACGCAGTATTTT	CASSLGGLGTDTQYF
TRBD2	TRBJ2-2	.	TRBV7-9	TGTGCCAGCAGCACTCTAGCGGGAGGGAACACCGGGGAGCTGTTTTTT	CASSTLAGGNTGELFF
.	TRBJ2-7	.	TRBV29-1	TGCAGCGTTGAAAATGGGGACTCCTACGAGCAGTACTTC	CSVENGDSYEQYF
.	TRBJ2-1	.	TRBV29-1	TGCAGCGCCTTGCCCGGGGCCTCCAATGAGCAGTTCTTC	CSALPGASNEQFF
TRBD1	TRBJ2-7	few	TRBV5-6	TGTGCCAGCAGCTTGGAACAGGGGGGCTCCTACGAGCAGTACTTC	CASSLEQGGSYEQYF
.	TRBJ2-7	.	TRBV5-1	TGCGCCAGCAGTAAATACAGCCAGGGGAGAGTCACCTACGAGCAGTACTTC	CASSKYSQGRVTYEQYF
.	TRBJ1-5	.	TRBV19	TGTGCCAGTAGTATTACAGGGCCGGGGGATCAGCCCCAGCATTTT	CASSITGPGDQPQHF
.	TRBJ1-3	.	TRBV2	TGTGCCAGCATGCCTCGTGCAGGTACGGACTCTGGAAACACCATATATTTT	CASMPRAGTDSGNTIYF
.	TRBJ2-3	.	TRBV6-5	TGTGCCAGCAGTTACTATGCTTTCACAGATACGCAGTATTTT	CASSYYAFTDTQYF
.	TRBJ2-7	.	TRBV25-1	TGTGCCAGCAGTGAATCCCAGGGGAGGTACGAGCAGTACTTC	CASSESQGRYEQYF
.	TRBJ1-2	.	TRBV7-8	TGTGCCAGCAGCTTAGAGGGTTTAGCGGGAGCTTCAAACTATGGCTACACCTTC	CASSLEGLAGASNYGYTF
TRBD1	TRBJ2-1	.	TRBV7-2	TGTGCCAGCAGCTTAGTGTCTGACAGGGCCTATGAGCAGTTCTTC	CASSLVSDRAYEQFF
.	TRBJ2-6	.	TRBV7-2	TGTGCCAGCAGCTTAGTATGGTCTTCGGGATCCGGGGCCAACGTCCTGACTTTC	CASSLVWSSGSGANVLTF
.	TRBJ1-1	.	TRBV5-1	TGCGCCAGCAGCTTGGGCCGGAACACTGAAGCTTTCTTT	CASSLGRNTEAFF
TRBD2	TRBJ2-1	.	TRBV27	TGTGCCAGCAGTTTTTATGGGACTAGCGGGACCCACAATGAGCAGTTCTTC	CASSFYGTSGTHNEQFF
.	TRBJ1-1	.	TRBV6-5	TGTGCCAGCAGTGGGACGGTGAACACTGAAGCTTTCTTT	CASSGTVNTEAFF
.	TRBJ2-5	.	TRBV5-6	TGTGCCAGCAGCCCTGTTCGGGGGGCCTCAGAGACCCAGTACTTC	CASSPVRGASETQYF
TRBD1	TRBJ1-1	few	TRBV4-1	TGCGCCAGCAGCCATGTCCCGGGACAGGGGGCGAACACTGAAGCTTTCTTT	CASSHVPGQGANTEAFF
.	TRBJ1-1	few	TRBV30	TGTGCCTGGAGTGTTCGAAACACTGAAGCTTTCTTT	CAWSVRNTEAFF
TRBD1	TRBJ1-2	.	TRBV6-5	TGTGCCAGCAGCCGGACAGGAACTGAGGGCTACACCTTC	CASSRTGTEGYTF
.	TRBJ1-6	.	TRBV5-5	TGTGCCAGCAGCTTGATTAGGAATAATTCACCCCTCCACTTT	CASSLIRNNSPLHF
.	TRBJ1-1	once	TRBV10-3	TGTGCCATCAGCCCGGACACAATGAACACTGAAGCTTTCTTT	CAISPDTMNTEAFF
.	TRBJ2-7	.	TRBV4-3	TGCGCCAGCAGCCAAGGGCCGGCGGCCTCGGTAGACGAGCAGTACTTC	CASSQGPAASVDEQYF
TRBD2	TRBJ2-7	.	TRBV5-1	TGCGCCAGCAGCCGGGCCGGGACTAACTCCTACGAGCAGTACTTC	CASSRAGTNSYEQYF
TRBD2	TRBJ2-2	once	TRBV4-2	TGTGCCAGCAGCCAAGAAAGCGGGATTTTTCCCGGGGAGCTGTTTTTT	CASSQESGIFPGELFF
.	TRBJ2-3	.	TRBV11-3	TGTGCCAGCAGCTTAGCGGGACGGAGTTTGAGCACAGATACGCAGTATTTT	CASSLAGRSLSTDTQYF
.	TRBJ1-2	.	TRBV10-3	TGTGCCATCATGGCCCCTGGGCCAGGGAATGGCTACACCTTC	CAIMAPGPGNGYTF